The clone carrying this TCR beta chain appeared a few times. What it recognizes is unknown. This sample was taken from a study of cytomegalovirus exposure and HLA in healthy donors. General study findings and limits: Some highly shared sequence variants likely arose as a pipeline artifact. 87-base-pair reads could not separate some V segments, including TRBV6-2 and TRBV6-3.

Germline CDR1 is LGHNA and CDR2 is YSLEER. The CDR3 loop spans 16 amino acids. With 1 base removed from V and 6 bases from J, the gap between germline ends came to 17 bases. It was with 60 Vbeta and 13 Jbeta primers that the PCR ran. Repertoires were generated with immunoSEQ multiplex PCR, while TCRdb's copy carries only in-frame clones and drops some. The table shows about 210,000 clones, with roughly 83% occurring only once. This chain joins TRBV4-3 and TRBJ2-3, with D maybe TRBD2 (7 bases). Sequences were obtained from PBMCs. The receptor's source is a male donor in good health and CMV-seropositive. The CDR3 DNA follows: TGCGCCAGCAGCCAAGTTCGCGGGGGCAGTGCGGATACGCAGTATTTT. Amino acid sequence: CASSQVRGGSADTQYF.